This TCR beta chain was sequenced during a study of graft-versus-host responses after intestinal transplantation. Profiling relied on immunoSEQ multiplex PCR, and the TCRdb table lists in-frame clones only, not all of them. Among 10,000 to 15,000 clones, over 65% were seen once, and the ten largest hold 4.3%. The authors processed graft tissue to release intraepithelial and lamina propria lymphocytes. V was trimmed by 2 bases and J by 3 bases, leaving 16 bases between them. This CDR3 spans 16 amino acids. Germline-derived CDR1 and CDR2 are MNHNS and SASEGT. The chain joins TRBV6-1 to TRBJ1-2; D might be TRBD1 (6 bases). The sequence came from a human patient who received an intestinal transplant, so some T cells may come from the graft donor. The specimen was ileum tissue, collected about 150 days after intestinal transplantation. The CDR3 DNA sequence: TGTGCCAGCAGTGAAACCCGGGACAAGGGGCACTATGGCTACACCTTC. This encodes CASSETRDKGHYGYTF.